The 23 T cell receptor beta chains given below trace back to one sample, sequenced in a study of blood T cells in healthy people across ages. A J-beta primer mix and a sample-barcoded 5' primer were used in a second PCR of roughly 6 to 11 cycles. TCRdb re-called the 5' RACE reads through MiXCR, storing one row per CDR3 protein. Of about 640,000 distinct CDR3 sequences listed, about 54% were seen once; the top ten hold about two fifths. The sample comprised blood. All receptors come from a man between 60 and 75 years old in good health.

This clonotype has only a few counts. This sequence joins TRBV29-1 and TRBJ2-7; TRBD1 is a possible D gene (5 bases). V lost 4 bases and J 6 bases, leaving 13 bases between the germline ends. This CDR3 is built from 12 residues. The germline gives CDR1 SQVTM, CDR2 ANQGSEA. CDR3 sequence (DNA): TGCAGCGTTGCTGGCAGGGTGGGCGAGCAGTACTTC. Its translation: CSVAGRVGEQYF.

This chain joins TRBV25-1 and TRBJ2-7; no definite D call. The V end was cut by 9 bases, the J end by 4 bases, with 16 bases between. CDR3 size: 13 residues. CDR1 and CDR2 (germline): MGHDK, SYGVNS. The CDR3 here is CARAVTPGYEQYF. The CDR3 DNA follows: TGTGCCAGAGCAGTGACTCCGGGTTACGAGCAGTACTTC.

This clonotype occurred a few times. DNA of the CDR3: TGTGCCAGCAGTGAATCCGGGTCTTTCTACGAGCAGTACTTC. This translates into CASSESGSFYEQYF. This chain uses TRBV25-1 with TRBJ2-7; D is ambiguous. The CDR3 runs 14 residues. The V and J ends lost 1 base and 3 bases respectively, with 10 bases between them. The germline CDR1 and CDR2 sequences are MGHDK and SYGVNS.

V usage is TRBV27 and J usage is TRBJ1-2, with D uncertain. The CDR3 sequence is 14 residues long. V was cut by 5 bases and J by 8 bases, with 18 bases left in between. CDR1 is MNHEY, CDR2 SMNVEV, per germline (reference sequence). CDR3 in amino acids: CASSPSGGTRGYTF. Here the CDR3 DNA reads TGTGCCAGCAGTCCCTCCGGAGGAACTAGGGGCTACACCTTC.

The chain employs TRBV5-1 and TRBJ1-1; D is unresolved. Trimming stripped 0 bases from V and 0 bases from J, with 12 bases between. The CDR3 loop spans 16 amino acids. Germline V gene lookup returns CDR1 SGHRS and CDR2 YFSETQ. This CDR3 reads CASSLVPGTMNTEAFF. The CDR3, as DNA: TGCGCCAGCAGCTTGGTCCCGGGAACGATGAACACTGAAGCTTTCTTT.

This clonotype has more than one count but fewer than ten. The V gene is TRBV3-1, the J gene TRBJ2-5, with 8 bases lining up with TRBD1. This CDR3 has 15 residues. V lost 4 bases, J lost 2 bases, and 6 bases stayed unmatched. Germline CDR1 and CDR2: LGHDT and YNNKEL (reference sequence). The CDR3 nucleotides read TGTGCCAGCAGCCCGGGGACAGGTAGACAAGAGACCCAGTACTTC. Protein product: CASSPGTGRQETQYF.

The chain recombines TRBV11-2 with TRBJ2-5; D ambiguous. CDR3 length: 13 amino acids. With 0 bases removed from V and 4 bases from J, the gap between germline ends came to 6 bases. CDR1 SGHAT and CDR2 FQNNGV come from the germline V gene. The CDR3 here is CASSLDSRETQYF. The CDR3 DNA reads as TGTGCCAGCAGCTTAGATAGTAGAGAGACCCAGTACTTC.

The rearrangement joins TRBV29-1 to TRBJ2-3; 7 positions agree with TRBD2. Trimming removed 4 bases from V and 0 bases from J; junction bases left unmatched: 13. The CDR3 runs to 17 residues. Looked up from germline, CDR1 is SQVTM and CDR2 is ANQGSEA. The CDR3 reads CSVATSGLGISTDTQYF. CDR3 bases: TGCAGCGTTGCCACCTCCGGACTAGGGATCAGCACAGATACGCAGTATTTT.

This sequence joins TRBV5-1 and TRBJ2-1; D perhaps matches TRBD1 (6 bases). Trimming stripped 4 bases from V and 1 base from J, with 12 bases between. This CDR3 has 15 residues. The germline V gene encodes CDR1 SGHRS and CDR2 YFSETQ. CDR3 sequence: CASSQPDRSYNEQFF. CDR3 nucleotide sequence: TGCGCCAGCAGCCAACCGGACAGATCCTACAATGAGCAGTTCTTC.

V gene TRBV4-1 combines with J gene TRBJ2-3; 7 bases match TRBD2. The germline CDR1 and CDR2 sequences are MGHRA and YSYEKL. The ends lost 3 bases at V and 3 bases at J; junction bases unmatched: 9. This CDR3 has 16 residues. CDR3 amino acids: CASSHLSLAETDTQYF. CDR3 DNA: TGCGCCAGCAGCCATCTTTCGCTAGCGGAGACAGATACGCAGTATTTT.

The V call is TRBV4-1, the J call TRBJ2-3; D is ambiguous. Germline V gene lookup returns CDR1 MGHRA and CDR2 YSYEKL. CDR3 length: 16 amino acids. V lost 0 bases and J lost 0, with 10 bases in between. CDR3 in DNA: TGCGCCAGCAGCCAAGAAGCAGACGGTAGCACAGATACGCAGTATTTT. It codes for CASSQEADGSTDTQYF.

Comments on this clonotype: At one of its ends the junction is not consistent with the germline gene, which may arise from a read error. This chain connects TRBV20-1 to TRBJ1-2; possibly TRBD1 for D (5 bases). Germline CDR1 DFQATT, CDR2 SNEGSKA (reference sequence). The CDR3 runs to 12 residues. CDR3: CIAEGQAYGYTF. In nucleotides, the CDR3 is TGCATTGCTGAGGGGCAGGCCTATGGCTACACCTTC.

The rearrangement joins TRBV28 to TRBJ2-1; 11 nucleotides align to TRBD1. Germline CDR1 MDHEN, CDR2 SYDVKM. Germline trimming cut 5 bases from V and 8 bases from J; bases unmatched to any gene: 5. This CDR3 spans 14 amino acids. The CDR3 protein is CASSVGTGGDEQFF. The CDR3 DNA reads as TGTGCCAGCAGTGTGGGGACAGGGGGGGATGAGCAGTTCTTC.

In its sample, this clonotype was seen a few times. The chain has TRBV12-3 or TRBV12-4 and TRBJ2-3; D not certain. The V end was cut by 4 bases, the J end by 5 bases, with 13 bases between. The CDR3 runs to 14 residues. CDR3 region: CASSCRVAGDTQYF. The CDR3 region has the DNA TGTGCCAGCAGTTGCAGAGTGGCCGGAGATACGCAGTATTTT.

The CDR3 region is CASSQDVAINSPLHF. CDR3 sequence (DNA): TGCGCCAGCAGCCAAGATGTAGCGATTAATTCACCCCTCCACTTT. The chain uses TRBV4-1 and TRBJ1-6; D remains unclear. Trimming cost V 0 bases and J 6 bases, with 9 bases left between them. The CDR3 has 15 amino acids. CDR1 is MGHRA and CDR2 is YSYEKL in the germline V gene.

This chain joins TRBV5-1 and TRBJ2-3; 7 bases are a match to TRBD1. The V gene end was trimmed by 8 bases and the J gene end by 5 bases; junction bases not matched to a gene: 5. The CDR3 covers 12 residues. Germline values: CDR1 SGHRS, CDR2 YFSETQ. CDR3 sequence (DNA): TGCGCCAGTCGACAGGGCAGAGATACGCAGTATTTT. The encoded protein is CASRQGRDTQYF.

The rearrangement links TRBV20-1 to TRBJ2-4; D gene unclear. V was trimmed by 2 bases and J by 8 bases, leaving 10 bases between them. Germline V lookup: CDR1 DFQATT, CDR2 SNEGSKA (reference sequence). The CDR3 is made up of 12 amino acids. CDR3 region: CSARKGWDIQYF. The CDR3 DNA reads TGCAGTGCTAGAAAGGGTTGGGACATTCAGTACTTC.

The chain recombines TRBV7-2 with TRBJ2-5, with 8 bases aligning to TRBD1. The V segment lost 8 bases and the J segment 0 bases; nucleotides outside the gene matches: 11. The CDR3 contains 16 residues. In germline, CDR1 is SGHTA, CDR2 FQGNSA. Written as DNA, the CDR3 is TGTGCCAGCTGCCAGGGGGCGGGGCCGTACCAAGAGACCCAGTACTTC. It yields the protein CASCQGAGPYQETQYF.

Comment on this clonotype: A much larger clone lies a single base off, so this may be a read error. The rearrangement links TRBV10-3 to TRBJ2-5; D perhaps matches TRBD1 (6 bases). The CDR3 totals 12 residues. Germline lookup yields CDR1 ENHRY and CDR2 SYGVKD. CDR3: CATTEGEETRYF. The DNA for the CDR3 is TGTGCCACTACCGAGGGGGAAGAGACCCGGTACTTC.

This chain joins TRBV29-1 and TRBJ1-4; D not certain. The V end was cut by 2 bases, the J end by 5 bases, with 9 bases between. This CDR3 region has 13 residues. Per germline, CDR1 SQVTM and CDR2 ANQGSEA. CDR3 amino acids: CSVERSPNEKLFF. The CDR3 bases are TGCAGCGTTGAAAGGTCCCCAAATGAAAAACTGTTTTTT.

This clonotype was seen ten or more times. The rearrangement links TRBV5-1 to TRBJ1-2; D uncertain. The CDR3 contains 14 residues. Germline CDR1 SGHRS, CDR2 YFSETQ. V lost 1 base to trimming and J lost 0 bases, with 7 bases between them. The CDR3 sequence is CASSLSLANYGYTF. Here the CDR3 DNA reads TGCGCCAGCAGCTTGTCGCTTGCTAACTATGGCTACACCTTC.

This clonotype was seen a handful of times. The chain has TRBV11-2 and TRBJ2-1, with a weak D call TRBD2 (5 bases). The CDR3 length is 15 residues. V lost 1 base and J 4 bases, leaving 11 bases between the germline ends. The germline gives CDR1 SGHAT, CDR2 FQNNGV. The CDR3 bases are TGTGCCAGCAGCTTAGGGGGAGCGGAATACAATGAGCAGTTCTTC. It codes for CASSLGGAEYNEQFF.

The chain uses TRBV5-1 and TRBJ1-6; TRBD1 aligns across 7 bases. The CDR3 runs to 18 residues. Germline V gene lookup returns CDR1 SGHRS and CDR2 YFSETQ. V was clipped by 1 base and J by 8 bases; unmatched bases: 15. This chain's CDR3 is CASSLRGIVQGTHSPLHF. The DNA of the CDR3 is TGCGCCAGCAGCTTGAGGGGGATCGTACAGGGGACGCATTCACCCCTCCACTTT. The variable domain in full, with the rest retrieved from reference TRBV5-1 and TRBJ1-6, is KAGVTQTPRYLIKTRGQQVTLSCSPISGHRSVSWYQQTPGQGLQFLFEYFSETQRNKGNFPGRFSGRQFSNSRSEMNVSTLELGDSALYLCASSLRGIVQGTHSPLHFGNGTRLTVT.